This T cell receptor (beta chain) originates from a study of blood T cell repertoires in COVID-19. Study information: PBMCs, B-cell-depleted T cells, or T cells were the source of the cDNA or gDNA that made up the material.

The CDR3 runs 16 residues. CDR1 and CDR2 (germline): LNHDA, SQIVND (reference sequence). The V and J ends lost 7 bases and 1 base, in that order; junction bases with no gene match: 11. Original data processing: Reference gene primer amplification yielded estimated nucleated cell counts. Only in-frame clones appear in the TCRdb table, and some are missing; sequencing was by immunoSEQ multiplex PCR. Clonal size and the V and J genes are those of that table, whereas D and trimming came from the DNA. The repertoire holds about 50,000 clones, roughly 82% seen once, with roughly 15% in the top ten. The specimen was peripheral blood. This receptor was identified in a human donor in a cohort sampled during active COVID-19. The J gene is TRBJ1-1, the V gene TRBV19, with 8 bases aligning to TRBD1. The CDR3 DNA reads as TGTGCCAGTATGAGGCAGGGGGCGGGTCGGAACACTGAAGCTTTCTTT. Residues: CASMRQGAGRNTEAFF.